This T cell receptor beta chain emerged from a study of blood T cell repertoires in COVID-19. As for the study in general: Sources were T cells, B-cell-depleted T cells, or PBMCs; the material itself was cDNA or gDNA.

Germline trimming cut 6 bases from V and 8 bases from J; bases unmatched to any gene: 8. The CDR3 covers 14 residues. The germline gives CDR1 SGHRS, CDR2 YFSETQ. As handled by the study authors: Estimation of nucleated cell counts was performed using reference gene primer amplification. Method: immunoSEQ multiplex PCR; TCRdb's copy keeps in-frame clones and lacks some. D and trimming were read from the DNA, whereas the V and J calls and clone size are those reported in that table. The repertoire consists of roughly 250,000 clones, with more than 75% occurring once and the leading ten covering about 2.3%. Participant ages covered roughly 18 to 89 years across around 22 US areas.

Sample: PBMCs or T cells enriched from blood (not recorded which). The chain recombines TRBV5-1 with TRBJ1-4, with 9 bases that match TRBD1. This receptor was taken from a woman in her 40s with acute COVID-19. The CDR3 DNA sequence: TGCGCCAGCACGTGGACAGGGGATGGGGAAAAACTGTTTTTT. Its translation: CASTWTGDGEKLFF.